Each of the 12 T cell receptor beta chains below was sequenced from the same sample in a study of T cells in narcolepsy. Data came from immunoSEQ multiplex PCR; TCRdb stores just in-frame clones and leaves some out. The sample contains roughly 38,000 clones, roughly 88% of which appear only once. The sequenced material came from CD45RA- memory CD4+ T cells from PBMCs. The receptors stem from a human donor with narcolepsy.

CDR3 sequence: CAWCQGRNQPQHF. The CDR3 nucleotides are TGTGCCTGGTGCCAGGGCCGCAATCAGCCCCAGCATTTT. This chain connects TRBV30 to TRBJ1-5; the D gene is possibly TRBD1 (5 bases). V was trimmed by 5 bases and J by 2 bases, leaving 10 bases between them. Germline-derived CDR1 and CDR2 are GTSNPN and SVGIG (reference sequence). The CDR3 is made up of 13 amino acids.

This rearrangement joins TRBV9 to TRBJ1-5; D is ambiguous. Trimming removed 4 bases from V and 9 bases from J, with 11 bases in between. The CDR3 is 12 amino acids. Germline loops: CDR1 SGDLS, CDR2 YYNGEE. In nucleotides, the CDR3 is TGTGCCAGCAGCATTGCGAGTGGGCCCCAGCATTTT. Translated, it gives CASSIASGPQHF.

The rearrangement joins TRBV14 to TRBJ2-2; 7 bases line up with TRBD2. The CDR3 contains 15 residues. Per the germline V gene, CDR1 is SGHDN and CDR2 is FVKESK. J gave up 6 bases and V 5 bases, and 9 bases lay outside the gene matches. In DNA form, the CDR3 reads TGTGCCAGCAGCACACACTACCGGGGGGCCGGGGAGCTGTTTTTT. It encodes CASSTHYRGAGELFF.

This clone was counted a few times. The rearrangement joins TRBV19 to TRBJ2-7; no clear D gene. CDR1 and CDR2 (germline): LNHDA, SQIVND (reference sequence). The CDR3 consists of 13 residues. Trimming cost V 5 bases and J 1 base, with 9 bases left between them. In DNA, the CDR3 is TGTGCCAGTAGTCCCACCCGGTCCTACGAGCAGTACTTC. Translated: CASSPTRSYEQYF.

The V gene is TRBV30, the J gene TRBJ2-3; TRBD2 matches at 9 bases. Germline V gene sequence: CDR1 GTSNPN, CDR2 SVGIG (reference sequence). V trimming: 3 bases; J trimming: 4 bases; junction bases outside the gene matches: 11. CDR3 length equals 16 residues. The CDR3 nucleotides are TGTGCCTGGAGCGCCTACCGCGGGGGGGCCTCAGATACGCAGTATTTT. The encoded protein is CAWSAYRGGASDTQYF. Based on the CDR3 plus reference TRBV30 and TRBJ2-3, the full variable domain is SQTIHQWPATLVQPVGSPLSLECTVEGTSNPNLYWYRQAAGRGLQLLFYSVGIGQISSEVPQNLSASRPQDRQFILSSKKLLLSDSGFYLCAWSAYRGGASDTQYFGPGTRLTVL.

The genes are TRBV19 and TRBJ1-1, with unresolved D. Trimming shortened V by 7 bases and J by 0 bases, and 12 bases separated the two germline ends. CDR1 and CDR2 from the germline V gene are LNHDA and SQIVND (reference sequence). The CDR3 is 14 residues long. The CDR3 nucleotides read TGTGCCAGTAACCTCAGGACCCTGAACACTGAAGCTTTCTTT. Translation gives CASNLRTLNTEAFF.

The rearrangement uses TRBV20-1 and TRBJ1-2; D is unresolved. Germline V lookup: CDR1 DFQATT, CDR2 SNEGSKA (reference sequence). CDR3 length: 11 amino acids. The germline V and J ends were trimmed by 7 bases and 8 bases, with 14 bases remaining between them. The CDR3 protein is CSVRASGGYTF. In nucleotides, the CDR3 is TGCAGTGTCCGGGCATCGGGCGGCTACACCTTC.

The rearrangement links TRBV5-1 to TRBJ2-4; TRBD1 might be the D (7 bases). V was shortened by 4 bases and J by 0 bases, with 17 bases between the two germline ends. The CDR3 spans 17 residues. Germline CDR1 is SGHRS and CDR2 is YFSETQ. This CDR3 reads CASSPMTRGRAKNIQYF. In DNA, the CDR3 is TGCGCCAGCAGCCCAATGACTAGGGGGCGAGCCAAAAACATTCAGTACTTC.

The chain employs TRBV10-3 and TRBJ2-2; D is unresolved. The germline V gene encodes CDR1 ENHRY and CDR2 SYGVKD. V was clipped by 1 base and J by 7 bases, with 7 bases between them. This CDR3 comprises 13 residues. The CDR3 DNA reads TGTGCCATCAGTGAGTTGGCCGGCGGGGAGCTGTTTTTT. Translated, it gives CAISELAGGELFF.

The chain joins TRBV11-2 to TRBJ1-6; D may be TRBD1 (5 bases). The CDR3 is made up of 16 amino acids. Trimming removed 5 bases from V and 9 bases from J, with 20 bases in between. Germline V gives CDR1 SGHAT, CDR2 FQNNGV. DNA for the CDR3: TGTGCCAGCAGCCAACTCCCGGGGGACGTAGTTTCACCCCTCCACTTT. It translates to CASSQLPGDVVSPLHF.

The CDR3 here is CASSVDPGTGLLGYTF. Written as DNA, the CDR3 is TGTGCCAGCAGCGTAGATCCAGGGACAGGGCTCCTTGGCTACACCTTC. The chain has TRBV9 and TRBJ1-2, with 9 bases identical to TRBD1. The V gene's germline CDR1 is SGDLS and CDR2 YYNGEE. The CDR3 sequence is 16 residues long. Trimming at V came to 0 bases and at J to 7 bases, leaving 10 bases not matched to a gene.

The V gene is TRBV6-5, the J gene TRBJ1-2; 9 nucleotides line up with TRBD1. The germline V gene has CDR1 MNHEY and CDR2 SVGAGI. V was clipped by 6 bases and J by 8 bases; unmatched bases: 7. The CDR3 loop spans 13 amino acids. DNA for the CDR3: TGTGCCAGCAGCAGACAGGGGGAAGAGGGCTACACCTTC. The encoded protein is CASSRQGEEGYTF.